This TCR beta chain was sequenced during a study of long-term antiretroviral therapy in people with HIV. Trimming cost V 6 bases and J 7 bases; bases outside gene matches: 9. Germline-derived CDR1 and CDR2 are WNHNN and SYGVQD (reference sequence). This CDR3 has 14 residues. At the survey level, the v3.0 immunoSEQ assay was run. Libraries were prepared by immunoSEQ multiplex PCR; TCRdb keeps only in-frame clonotypes and omits some of them. The sample lists around 43,000 clones; approximately 94% were seen once. The sequencing used unsorted PBMCs, collected about 9 years after starting antiretroviral therapy. The source of this sequence is a man aged 25 to 40 with HIV. The chain combines TRBV10-1 with TRBJ1-1; the match to TRBD1 covers 9 bases. Here the CDR3 reads CASRGQGGEGEAFF. The CDR3 coding sequence is TGCGCCAGCAGGGGACAGGGAGGCGAAGGTGAAGCTTTCTTT.